Listed below are T cell receptor beta chains from one sample, sequenced in a study of T cell changes during pregnancy in multiple sclerosis. Using immunoSEQ multiplex PCR, the repertoire was profiled, and TCRdb retains in-frame clones only, with some absent. The repertoire includes around 40,000 clones, around 90% of them detected once, and approximately 0.6% sits in the top ten. The specimen was CD4+ T cells from peripheral blood mononuclear cells, collected before pregnancy. The receptors stem from a female donor with multiple sclerosis, enrolled in a pregnancy study. Each CDR3 is given with its conserved first and last residue.

>TRBV14
CASSQSRGAWGYTF
>TRBV7-3
CASSPSWGQVNEQFF
>TRBV18
CASSPPGSHEQYF
>TRBV4-1
CASSQDRGGEAFF
>TRBV7-2
CASSLNSGGWGDTQYF
>TRBV30
CAWTWDIENTEAFF
>TRBV18
CASSPESGGRYEQYF
>TRBV6-6
CASSYLTGGYEQYF
>TRBV5-1
CASSPGGAWNTEAFF
>TRBV28
CATEDPRAQETQYF
>TRBV4-1
CASSQDRTGGNYGYTF
>TRBV11-3
CASSLGTVYTGELFF
>TRBV7-2
CASSFQGQDNEQFF
>TRBV6-6
CASINGPTLNQPQHF
>TRBV5-4
CASSSGQSYEQYF
>TRBV5-1
CASSLQGSYEQYF
>TRBV7-6
CASSLYTPGGVKTEAFF
>TRBV15
CATSRDGSGSNQPQHF
>TRBV7-9
CASSPSGGPEAFF
>TRBV13
CASSFRDSSYNEQFF
>TRBV30
CAWRIAGAYEQYF
>TRBV5-1
CASSLAGKEGNTIYF
>TRBV5-1
CASSPDLAGLSYNEQFF
>TRBV6-6
CASSYSLWDRGSGYTF
>TRBV1
CTSSQGVNEQYF
>TRBV5-6
CASSFGVWRIYEQYF
>TRBV10-3
CAISATDQASTGEMVQFF
>TRBV10-3
CAITAGAEETQYF
>TRBV7-2
CASSRRLAGGQETQYF
>TRBV5-1
CASSRELPGTGGTEAFF
>TRBV6-1
CASSEEGTGKETQYF
>TRBV5-5
CASSRSGGQGDEKLFF
>TRBV6-6
CASSSQGAHTQYF
>TRBV5-1
CASSQAGSYYNSPLHF
>TRBV29-1
CSVEGQNYGYTF
>TRBV10-2
CASRTGSLNTEAFF
>TRBV7-8
CASSRDTSTDTQYF